This TCR delta chain comes out of a study of DNA immune sequencing with unique molecular identifiers. Overall study: γδ T cells were magnetically enriched from buffy coats; genomic DNA was sequenced. Approximately 92 ng enriched γδ T-cell DNA was sequenced versus 1 ug non-enriched DNA. Study outcomes and limitations: Healthy donor TRD clonotypes most often used TRDV2 joined to TRDJ1. Top 5 clonotypes made up over half of productive TRD molecules in several healthy donors.

The germline V gene encodes CDR1 GEAIGNYY and CDR2 EKD. This CDR3 region has 19 residues. Trimming at V came to 1 base and at J to 1 base, leaving 13 bases not matched to a gene. Primers for all 8 TRDV and 4 TRDJ genes amplified genomic DNA in 32-plex. The library had 12-nucleotide UMIs introduced over about 3 barcoding cycles, then a second adapter PCR. TCRdb reprocessed the multiplex PCR reads using CATT. The sample holds some 4,300 delta-chain clones, roughly 12% seen once. The table lists this clone with many counts. Its antigen is not identified. The identical CDR3 is also encoded by other nucleotide sequences in the sample.

Sequences were obtained from gamma-delta T cells enriched from blood buffy coat, or unenriched PBMCs (not recorded which). The clonotype originates from a human donor in good health. This chain joins TRDV2 and TRDJ1; 11 bases line up with TRDD3. CDR3: CACDTLVGDTGQSTDKLIF. CDR3 sequence (DNA): TGTGCCTGTGACACGCTAGTGGGGGATACGGGGCAGAGCACCGATAAACTCATCTTT.